This TCR beta chain was identified in a study of shared clonotypes between healthy human individuals. The CDR3 loop spans 15 amino acids. Clones were sequenced by immunoSEQ multiplex PCR, and TCRdb holds only the in-frame ones, with some missing. The sample shows some 2,500,000 clones, around 93% of them seen only once. V gene TRBV21-1 combines with J gene TRBJ1-1. TRBV21-1 has pseudogene status. This receptor was obtained from a man aged 18 to 35 in good health. Some clones in this sample may be carry-over from other donors' samples. The sequencing input was naive CD4+ T cells from PBMCs. Subset specified: CD45RA+ positively selected. CDR3 amino acids: CASSPKLQGGTEAFF. The DNA for the CDR3 is TGTGCCAGCAGCCCAAAGCTGCAGGGAGGGACTGAAGCTTTCTTT.